The rows below give T cell receptor beta chains drawn from one sample of a study of cytomegalovirus exposure and HLA in healthy donors. Here immunoSEQ multiplex PCR was the method, and the copy in TCRdb shows in-frame clones only, minus some. The sample has about 88,000 clones, more than 80% seen once. Sequenced input: PBMCs. The receptor source for this set is a man aged 18 to 29 in good health and CMV-seronegative. CDR3s include the opening cysteine and the closing phenylalanine or tryptophan. The D gene is left open where the match is weak. Not all rows give a size; the values are once, few, many and, for expanded clones, a class.

TRBD2 16 TRBJ2-2 once TRBV6-5 CASSYSYSGSTGELFF TGTGCCAGCAGTTACTCTTATAGCGGGAGCACCGGGGAGCTGTTTTTT
NA 19 TRBJ2-7 NA TRBV28 CASSLDDLLASPKRPEQYF TGTGCCAGCAGTTTGGACGACCTCTTGGCTAGCCCAAAAAGGCCCGAGCAGTACTTC
NA 14 TRBJ1-4 NA TRBV5-1 CASSPRATAEKLFF TGCGCCAGCAGTCCTAGGGCGACAGCGGAAAAACTGTTTTTT
NA 20 TRBJ2-1 NA TRBV14 CASSQDRGAFARSSYNEQFF TGTGCCAGCAGCCAAGATCGAGGCGCCTTTGCAAGGAGCTCCTACAATGAGCAGTTCTTC
TRBD1 15 TRBJ1-2 NA TRBV28 CASSRPGTGRNGYTF TGTGCCAGCAGTAGACCCGGGACAGGGCGTAATGGCTACACCTTC
NA 13 TRBJ2-3 NA TRBV27 CASRPRVTDTQYF TGTGCCAGCAGGCCGAGGGTCACAGATACGCAGTATTTT
NA 14 TRBJ1-1 NA TRBV27 CASSDSRDRTEAFF TGTGCCAGCAGTGACAGCCGAGACCGGACTGAAGCTTTCTTT
TRBD1 15 TRBJ2-7 NA TRBV28 CASSPGDRGLSEQYF TGTGCCAGCAGTCCGGGGGACAGGGGCCTATCAGAGCAGTACTTC
NA 17 TRBJ2-7 NA TRBV25-1 CASSEYKVDSQPYEQYF TGTGCCAGCAGTGAATATAAAGTAGACAGTCAGCCCTACGAGCAGTACTTC
NA 17 TRBJ2-2 NA TRBV19 CASSPLSGRANTGELFF TGTGCCAGTAGCCCCCTCTCAGGCAGGGCGAACACCGGGGAGCTGTTTTTT
NA 12 TRBJ2-5 NA TRBV10-3 CAIARPGETQYF TGTGCCATCGCGAGACCGGGGGAGACCCAGTACTTC
TRBD1 18 TRBJ1-1 NA TRBV28 CASSFYDADRALYTEAFF TGTGCCAGCAGTTTCTACGATGCTGACAGGGCCCTCTACACTGAAGCTTTCTTT
NA 17 TRBJ1-4 NA TRBV5-1 CASSVVNETALNEKLFF TGCGCCAGCAGCGTAGTCAACGAGACAGCTCTTAATGAAAAACTGTTTTTT
NA 16 TRBJ1-1 NA TRBV28 CASSPHSGDGSTEAFF TGTGCCAGCAGTCCACACTCAGGGGACGGGTCCACTGAAGCTTTCTTT
TRBD2 16 TRBJ2-3 once TRBV7-2 CASSLLSGRVQDTQYF TGTGCCAGCAGCTTATTGAGCGGGAGGGTTCAAGATACGCAGTATTTT
TRBD2 19 TRBJ2-7 NA TRBV5-8 CASSFIRPGRAGGGYEQYF TGTGCCAGCAGCTTCATAAGGCCCGGACGAGCGGGAGGGGGGTACGAGCAGTACTTC
TRBD2 12 TRBJ2-7 NA TRBV6-1 CASGLAGGEQYF TGTGCCAGCGGACTAGCGGGAGGCGAGCAGTACTTC
TRBD1 18 TRBJ2-6 NA TRBV5-1 CASSLAGQGNSGANVLTF TGCGCCAGCAGCTTGGCGGGACAGGGAAACTCTGGGGCCAACGTCCTGACTTTC
TRBD2 16 TRBJ2-1 NA TRBV9 CASSVRAGGLYNEQFF TGTGCCAGCAGCGTGAGAGCGGGAGGGCTCTACAATGAGCAGTTCTTC
NA 17 TRBJ1-3 NA TRBV4-2 CASSQDSGRGGGNTIYF TGTGCCAGCAGCCAAGACTCGGGCAGGGGCGGCGGAAACACCATATATTTT
TRBD2 20 TRBJ2-3 NA TRBV18 CASSIRLAGSGTPSTDTQYF TGTGCCAGCTCGATACGACTAGCGGGTTCCGGGACCCCTAGCACAGATACGCAGTATTTT